This T cell receptor (beta chain) was identified in a study of post-analysis software for immune sequencing data (dated by TCRdb to between 2014 and 2017). General notes on the study: Relapsing-remitting, secondary progressive and progressive-relapsing multiple sclerosis were recorded as disease courses, and subtype annotation was lacking for some patients. The multiple sclerosis patient repertoires were compared with approximately 11 previously published healthy control repertoires from donors aged roughly 6 to 27 years. A subset of samples was prepared in parallel using single-end sample barcoding, then pooled and co-amplified after Illumina adapter ligation.

Receptor libraries were prepared by PCR. The sample was run on an Illumina HiSeq 2500. To reduce PCR and sequencing biases, unique molecular identifiers were built into the TCR beta cDNA libraries. Some 500,000 cDNA molecules were obtained per 1 to 10 million input T cells, so each molecule approximated one T cell. The patient libraries were prepared and sequenced with the same protocol used for the earlier healthy control dataset. Samples belonging to the same batch were prepared together, multiplexed and sequenced on a shared HiSeq lane. The paper's processing steps were these. Raw barcoded reads were processed with MIGEC, and single-read molecular identifier groups were discarded before consensus assembly and CDR3 extraction. VDJtools was used for post-analysis of the clonotype tables, with diversity normalized by down-sampling every dataset to the smallest sample size. In repertoire overlap clustering, CDR3 amino acid sequences, but not nucleotide sequences, were matched to correct batch-related cross-sample contamination. TCRdb trimmed public reads at Q25 via fastp, called clones via MiXCR and kept in-frame beta chains. Every distinct CDR3 protein forms one entry, paired with its most common genes and DNA. TCRdb assigned the V and J calls; the authors' analysis was not used. In all, the sample holds roughly 670,000 distinct CDR3 sequences, and over 45% of those were seen once. 11% of the sample is taken by the ten largest.

The CDR3 starts with the cysteine, ends with the phenylalanine, and has 16 residues. This entry keeps only the CDR3 DNA: 48 bases, framed from base 1. Looking up the germline V gene (reference sequence) yields CDR1 DFQATT and CDR2 SNEGSKA. V and J are trimmed by 0 bases and 0 bases, and the gene matches miss 6 bases of the junction. With respect to this clonotype: Which antigen it targets is not known. No clone much larger than this one lies a single base away; base qualities are absent.

The investigation overall reported the following: Direct clustering with F measure revealed strong co-clustering of samples prepared in the same batch, which led to a batch-effect correction. Compared with controls, multiple sclerosis patients had significantly lower normalized Chao1 diversity, a finding suggesting substantial peripheral T-cell clonal expansion. The multiple sclerosis patient group was slightly younger than the control group. Roughly 5 TRBV segments, including TRBV5-6, TRBV5-1 and TRBV20-1, were significantly more frequent in patients than controls.

To demonstrate the VDJtools post-analysis software, TCR beta repertoires were profiled from the peripheral blood of about 13 young patients with multiple sclerosis. The patients with multiple sclerosis were children and adolescents between 6 and 15 years of age. The V gene is TRBV20-1 and the J gene is TRBJ2-5, with 8 junctional bases fitting TRBD2. This TCR was recovered from a girl aged 2 to 9 with multiple sclerosis. The sequencing input was blood. This receptor has the CDR3 CSARDSSGGYQETQYF. The DNA sequence follows: TGCAGTGCTAGAGATTCAAGCGGGGGATACCAAGAGACCCAGTACTTC.